This T cell receptor beta chain came from a study of blood T cell repertoires in COVID-19. For the study at large: Acute and convalescent COVID-19 specimens originated in the United States, Italy and Spain.

Per the study methods: Reference gene primer amplification yielded estimated nucleated cell counts. The repertoire was sequenced with immunoSEQ multiplex PCR; TCRdb's copy has only in-frame clones and lacks some. V and J calls and clone size are as listed in that table; D and trimming were resolved from the DNA. The sample records about 250,000 clones, approximately 84% being singletons. Germline V lookup: CDR1 SGHNT, CDR2 YYREEE (reference sequence). Trimming took 4 bases from V and 5 from J, leaving 18 bases between them. CDR3 length: 15 residues. Participants were placed into cohorts based on the clinical history they reported.

The sequence came from a young man who had recovered from COVID-19. V and J are TRBV5-4 and TRBJ1-2; D might be TRBD1 (5 bases). Sequencing was carried out using PBMCs or T cells enriched from blood (not recorded which). The CDR3: CASSNRRGFRYGYTF. The CDR3 nucleotides read TGTGCCAGCAGCAACCGGCGGGGGTTTAGGTATGGCTACACCTTC.